The clone carrying this T cell receptor beta chain was recorded many times. Its target is not known. The data are from a study of regulatory T cells in long-lasting Graves disease. Overall study results and limits: For persistent Graves' patients, TCR diversity was lower than for newly diagnosed ones. With persistent disease, TRBV28, TRBJ1-2 and TRBJ2-5 were the favored segments.

Time point reported: persistent/refractory GD, antithyroid drugs over 5 years with positive TRAb. Making the TCR library involved RNA that had been extracted from PBMCs. Patients met American Thyroid Association criteria for Graves' disease. Losses at the gene ends were 2 bases for V and 4 bases for J; bases not matched to a gene: 10. CDR1 MNHEY and CDR2 SVGAGI come from the germline V gene. The CDR3 spans 18 residues. In building TCR beta libraries, iRepertoire HTBI primers were used together with Arm-PCR of CDR3 regions. In the original workflow: 62 TRBV and some 15 TRBJ segments were identified across samples. TCRdb re-analysed the multiplex PCR reads in MiXCR, keeping a single row per CDR3 protein. These V and J calls originate from TCRdb's pipeline instead of the authors' own analysis. The profile covers around 460,000 distinct CDR3 sequences, with 20% to 25% appearing a single time and approximately 6.4% taken by the ten largest.

The TCR sequence derives from a female donor with Graves disease. Sequences were derived from peripheral blood mononuclear cells (PBMCs), sampled when the disease was refractory, from a patient treated with antithyroid drugs. The V gene is TRBV6-5, the J gene TRBJ2-5; 13 positions match TRBD2. The CDR3 DNA reads as TGTGCCAGCAGTTACGAGTGGACTAGCGGGGGACCGGGAGAGACCCAGTACTTC. Its protein product is CASSYEWTSGGPGETQYF.